What follows is one TCR beta chain and its context. Its specificity is unknown. During colonoscopy, one to two rectal pinch biopsies were collected. These data come from a study of pediatric ulcerative colitis. Points from the study as a whole: A couple of rectal clonotypes were found only in ulcerative colitis patients, all of them.

Assay used: immunoSEQ multiplex PCR; TCRdb lists only in-frame clones, some missing. Of 40,000 to 60,000 clones in the sample, under 80% were seen once. The sample comprised gut tissue. The sequence was collected from a girl aged 5 to 17 with moderate ulcerative colitis.

CDR3 sequence (DNA): TGTGCCAGCAGCCCGACAGCCTCTGGAAACACCATATATTTT. Protein product: CASSPTASGNTIYF. This chain joins TRBV7-2 and TRBJ1-3, with D possibly being TRBD1 (5 bases). Trimming left V 5 bases short and J 0 bases short, with 8 bases between. The length of the CDR3 is 14 residues. The V gene's germline CDR1 is SGHTA and CDR2 FQGNSA.